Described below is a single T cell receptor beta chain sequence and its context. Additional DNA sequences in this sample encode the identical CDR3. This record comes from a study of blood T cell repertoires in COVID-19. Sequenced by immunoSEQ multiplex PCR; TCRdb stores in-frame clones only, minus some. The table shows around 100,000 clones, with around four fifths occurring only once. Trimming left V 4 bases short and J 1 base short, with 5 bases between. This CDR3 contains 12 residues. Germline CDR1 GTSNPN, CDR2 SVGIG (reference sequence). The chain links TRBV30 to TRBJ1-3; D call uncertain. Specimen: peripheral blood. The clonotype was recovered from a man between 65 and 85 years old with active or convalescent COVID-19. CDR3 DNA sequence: TGTGCCTGGAAGAGGTCTGGAAACACCATATATTTT. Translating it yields CAWKRSGNTIYF. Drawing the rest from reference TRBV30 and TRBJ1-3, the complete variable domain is SQTIHQWPATLVQPVGSPLSLECTVEGTSNPNLYWYRQAAGRGLQLLFYSVGIGQISSEVPQNLSASRPQDRQFILSSKKLLLSDSGFYLCAWKRSGNTIYFGEGSWLTVV.